One and the same sample provided the 24 T cell receptor beta chains below, sequenced in a study of human T cells and chemical hapten exposure. The total RNA was obtained from whole blood that was not fractionated. TCRdb ran MiXCR on the 5' RACE reads and lists one entry per CDR3 protein. The repertoire has 65,000 to 95,000 distinct CDR3 sequences, approximately 7.7% of them found once; the top ten carry approximately 2.1%. Receptors originate from a male donor in good health.

This clonotype was picked up many times. The gene calls are TRBV5-4 and TRBJ2-5, with D uncertain. The CDR3 runs 15 residues. V was shortened by 0 bases and J by 0 bases, with 9 bases between the two germline ends. The germline CDR1 and CDR2 sequences are SGHNT and YYREEE (reference sequence). CDR3 DNA sequence: TGTGCCAGCAGCTTGGGTCAGAGTCACCAAGAGACCCAGTACTTC. It encodes CASSLGQSHQETQYF.

In its sample, this clonotype was seen many times. J is TRBJ2-3 and V is TRBV7-9, with D tentatively TRBD1 (6 bases). The CDR3 has 13 amino acids. Trimming shortened V by 6 bases and J by 3 bases, and 10 bases separated the two germline ends. The germline CDR1 and CDR2 sequences are SEHNR and FQNEAQ (reference sequence). The CDR3: CASRTGSTDTQYF. The CDR3 DNA follows: TGTGCCAGCAGAACAGGGTCTACAGATACGCAGTATTTT. Complete variable domain (other parts from reference TRBV7-9 and TRBJ2-3): DTGVSQNPRHKITKRGQNVTFRCDPISEHNRLYWYRQTLGQGPEFLTYFQNEAQLEKSRLLSDRFSAERPKGSFSTLEIQRTEQGDSAMYLCASRTGSTDTQYFGPGTRLTVL.

The CDR3 region has the DNA TGCAGTGCTAGTGGCGGGGGCAGGTCACCCCTCCACTTT. Amino acids: CSASGGGRSPLHF. V and J are TRBV20-1 and TRBJ1-6; perhaps TRBD1 as D (6 bases). Germline-derived CDR1 and CDR2 are DFQATT and SNEGSKA (reference sequence). V was pared by 3 bases and J by 10 bases, with 13 bases between. The CDR3 has 13 amino acids.

This clonotype was seen ten or more times. This chain links TRBV4-3 with TRBJ2-7; D is perhaps TRBD1 (7 bases). Germline V CDR1 and CDR2: LGHNA, YSLEER. CDR3 size: 14 residues. V was shortened by 1 base and J by 3 bases, with 10 bases between the two germline ends. In DNA form, the CDR3 reads TGCGCCAGCAGCCAAGCAGGGGGAGGCTACGAGCAGTACTTC. It is translated as CASSQAGGGYEQYF.

This clonotype was counted many times. The chain employs TRBV2 and TRBJ1-1, with D perhaps TRBD1 (5 bases). Germline V lookup: CDR1 SNHLY, CDR2 FYNNEI. V was pared by 8 bases and J by 0 bases, with 22 bases between. The CDR3 has 17 residues. The chain's CDR3 is CASGTGEGVVLNTEAFF. CDR3 coding DNA: TGTGCCAGCGGTACAGGCGAAGGGGTAGTCCTGAACACTGAAGCTTTCTTT.

This clonotype was seen repeatedly, ten times or more. The CDR3 region has the DNA TGTGCCAGCAGCTCTCCTGGACTAGCGGGATGGGTGCAGTTCTTC. This codes for CASSSPGLAGWVQFF. The chain recombines TRBV7-2 with TRBJ2-1, with 12 bases matching TRBD2. Per germline, CDR1 SGHTA and CDR2 FQGNSA. There are 15 residues in the CDR3. With V trimmed by 4 bases and J by 12 bases, 10 bases remained unmatched.

This clonotype was seen repeatedly, ten times or more. V and J are TRBV28 and TRBJ1-1; the D gene is possibly TRBD1 (6 bases). CDR1 is MDHEN, CDR2 SYDVKM, per germline. Trimming left V 6 bases short and J 3 bases short, with 11 bases between. The CDR3 sequence is 13 residues long. The CDR3 region has the DNA TGTGCCAGCAGATCACAGGGATACACTGAAGCTTTCTTT. Its translation is CASRSQGYTEAFF.

Concerning this clonotype itself: A much larger clone lies one base from this, so it may be a read error. The gene calls are TRBV25-1 and TRBJ2-5; D gene unclear. Germline V gene lookup returns CDR1 MGHDK and CDR2 SYGVNS. The CDR3 has 14 residues. The CDR3, as DNA: TGTGCCAGCAGTGAATTTTCCGCCCAAGAGACCCAGTGCTTC. Amino acids: CASSEFSAQETQCF.

This clonotype was counted ten times or more. The chain combines TRBV18 with TRBJ2-7, with no clear D. The CDR3 has 14 amino acids. V lost 3 bases and J 3 bases, leaving 12 bases between the germline ends. CDR1 and CDR2 (germline): KGHSH, LQKENI. The CDR3 loop reads CASSPGPEVYEQYF. Written as DNA, the CDR3 is TGTGCCAGCTCACCCGGGCCAGAGGTCTACGAGCAGTACTTC.

This clonotype came up many times. CDR3 sequence: CASRIGLGDRGGSGANVLTF. The CDR3, as DNA: TGTGCCAGCAGGATCGGGCTTGGGGACAGGGGGGGCTCTGGGGCCAACGTCCTGACTTTC. V is TRBV6-6 and J is TRBJ2-6; 11 bases agree with TRBD1. This CDR3 contains 20 residues. With V trimmed by 6 bases and J by 0 bases, 13 bases remained unmatched. The germline CDR1 and CDR2 sequences are MNHNY and SVGAGI (reference sequence).

A few counts support this clonotype. CDR3 amino acids: CASSADGYEQYF. CDR3 nucleotide sequence: TGTGCCAGCAGTGCAGACGGTTACGAGCAGTACTTC. This rearrangement joins TRBV6-1 to TRBJ2-7; D is unresolved. V was shortened by 4 bases and J by 4 bases, with 8 bases between the two germline ends. The CDR3 runs 12 residues. Germline CDR1 and CDR2: MNHNS and SASEGT.

A few counts support this clonotype. The CDR3 loop reads CASAKSRAYNEQFF. The CDR3 bases are TGTGCCAGCGCGAAGTCTCGTGCCTACAATGAGCAGTTCTTC. The rearrangement joins TRBV11-1 to TRBJ2-1; D is undetermined. Per the germline V gene, CDR1 is SGHAT and CDR2 is FQDESV (reference sequence). The ends were cut back, 8 bases at V and 2 bases at J, with 13 bases in the middle. This CDR3 contains 14 residues.

This chain connects TRBV28 to TRBJ2-7, with TRBD2 matching 12 bases. This CDR3 has 17 residues. The junction had 13 bases not matched to a gene; V was cut back by 5 bases and J by 5 bases. The germline V gene has CDR1 MDHEN and CDR2 SYDVKM. CDR3 DNA: TGTGCCAGCAGTAGGACTAGCGGGGACCGAAGGGGCCACGAGCAGTACTTC. This encodes CASSRTSGDRRGHEQYF.

This clonotype has more than one count but fewer than ten. The chain couples TRBV20-1 to TRBJ2-3; 8 bases agree with TRBD1. V trimming: 7 bases; J trimming: 1 base; junction bases outside the gene matches: 7. CDR1 and CDR2 from the germline V gene are DFQATT and SNEGSKA (reference sequence). The CDR3 consists of 14 residues. CDR3 nucleotides: TGCAGTGGGACAGGGAGTATCGGCACAGATACGCAGTATTTT. It encodes CSGTGSIGTDTQYF.

Many counts were recorded for this clonotype. The chain's CDR3 is CSARTGGGYGYTF. The DNA of the CDR3 is TGCAGTGCTCGGACAGGGGGAGGGTATGGCTACACCTTC. V gene TRBV20-1 combines with J gene TRBJ1-2; TRBD1 matches 10 bases. This CDR3 spans 13 amino acids. V dropped 5 bases and J dropped 5; count of bases not matched to a gene: 5. CDR1 is DFQATT and CDR2 is SNEGSKA in the germline V gene (reference sequence).

This clonotype showed up many times. The chain links TRBV29-1 to TRBJ1-1, with D perhaps matching TRBD1 (5 bases). Germline CDR1 SQVTM, CDR2 ANQGSEA. The CDR3 extends over 13 amino acids. Between the trimmed V and J ends, which lost 6 bases and 0 bases, there was a span of 11 bases. The CDR3 here is CSVGTNMNTEAFF. For the CDR3, the DNA is TGCAGCGTAGGGACGAACATGAACACTGAAGCTTTCTTT.

This clonotype was seen a few times. The chain combines TRBV29-1 with TRBJ1-1, with D possibly being TRBD1 (6 bases). Germline V gene lookup returns CDR1 SQVTM and CDR2 ANQGSEA. There are 12 residues in the CDR3. The CDR3 coding sequence is TGCAGTATGACAGGCCTGAACACTGAAGCTTTCTTT. This translates into CSMTGLNTEAFF.

This clonotype was recorded many times. The CDR3 reads CATSRVLAGGTDTQYF. Here the CDR3 DNA reads TGTGCCACCAGCAGGGTACTAGCGGGGGGAACAGATACGCAGTATTTT. The genes are TRBV15 and TRBJ2-3; TRBD2 matches 12 bases. This CDR3 comprises 16 residues. Germline V gene sequence: CDR1 LNHNV, CDR2 YYDKDF (reference sequence). V shed 3 bases, J shed 3 bases, and the junction held 4 bases outside the gene matches.

This clonotype came up a few times. The chain recombines TRBV7-2 with TRBJ2-5; D call uncertain. From germline, CDR1 is SGHTA and CDR2 FQGNSA. The V end was cut by 5 bases, the J end by 2 bases, with 6 bases between. The CDR3 loop spans 12 amino acids. The CDR3 sequence is CASSPDQETQYF. DNA for the CDR3: TGTGCCAGCAGCCCCGATCAAGAGACCCAGTACTTC.

The rearrangement links TRBV2 to TRBJ2-3; D is ambiguous. There are 11 residues in the CDR3. Germline CDR1 is SNHLY and CDR2 is FYNNEI. The germline V and J ends were trimmed by 5 bases and 4 bases, with 4 bases remaining between them. The CDR3 DNA is TGTGCCAGCAGTTGGTCAGATACGCAGTATTTT. It specifies CASSWSDTQYF.

CDR3 residues: CASSPRGGRGQETQYF. In nucleotides, the CDR3 is TGTGCCAGCAGCCCGCGTGGGGGTAGAGGGCAAGAGACCCAGTACTTC. The chain uses TRBV11-2 and TRBJ2-5; D tentatively fits TRBD1 or TRBD2 (5 bases each). V was trimmed by 5 bases and J by 2 bases, leaving 18 bases between them. Germline CDR1 SGHAT, CDR2 FQNNGV. The CDR3 extends over 16 amino acids.

Many counts were recorded for this clonotype. The V gene is TRBV5-6, the J gene TRBJ2-4; TRBD2 is a possible D gene (7 bases). The length of the CDR3 is 18 residues. Germline V gene data show CDR1 as SGHDT and CDR2 as YYEEEE. Trimming pared 3 bases from V and 5 bases from J, leaving 24 bases between. The DNA of the CDR3 is TGTGCCAGCAGCTCCCTATGGGGGGGCAGGGATGAAGAAAACATTCAGTACTTC. This codes for CASSSLWGGRDEENIQYF.

This rearrangement joins TRBV10-3 to TRBJ2-1, with TRBD2 matching 15 bases. Germline assignment: CDR1 ENHRY and CDR2 SYGVKD. V was clipped by 10 bases and J by 0 bases; unmatched bases: 10. The CDR3 consists of 18 residues. The CDR3 loop reads CATSAGLAGGNSYNEQFF. The CDR3 nucleotides are TGTGCCACATCAGCGGGACTAGCGGGAGGCAACTCCTACAATGAGCAGTTCTTC.

This clonotype was found many times. The chain joins TRBV18 to TRBJ1-1; D remains ambiguous. This CDR3 has 13 residues. V shed 4 bases and J shed 6 bases, with 12 bases lying between them. Germline V lookup: CDR1 KGHSH, CDR2 LQKENI. The CDR3 sequence is CASSRAQDSEAFF. DNA for the CDR3: TGTGCCAGCTCACGCGCGCAGGATTCTGAAGCTTTCTTT.